This TCR beta chain is from a study of CDR3 diversity in severe acne. Comment on this clonotype: This could be a read error, since a much larger clone is one nucleotide away.

This CDR3 spans 17 amino acids. Germline lookup yields CDR1 SGHNT and CDR2 YYREEE (reference sequence). Using its own MiXCR run on the PCR reads, TCRdb lists one record per CDR3 protein. Altogether more than 80,000 distinct CDR3 sequences are present, approximately 49% being singletons, with the ten largest covering under 14%. This TCR derives from a male donor with severe acne vulgaris. Source material: blood. The V call is TRBV5-4, the J call TRBJ2-7, with 8 positions matching TRBD1. The CDR3 reads CASSSLSGRTGPYGQYF. The CDR3 DNA follows: TGTGCCAGCAGCTCCTTATCTGGCAGGACAGGGCCCTACGGGCAGTACTTC.